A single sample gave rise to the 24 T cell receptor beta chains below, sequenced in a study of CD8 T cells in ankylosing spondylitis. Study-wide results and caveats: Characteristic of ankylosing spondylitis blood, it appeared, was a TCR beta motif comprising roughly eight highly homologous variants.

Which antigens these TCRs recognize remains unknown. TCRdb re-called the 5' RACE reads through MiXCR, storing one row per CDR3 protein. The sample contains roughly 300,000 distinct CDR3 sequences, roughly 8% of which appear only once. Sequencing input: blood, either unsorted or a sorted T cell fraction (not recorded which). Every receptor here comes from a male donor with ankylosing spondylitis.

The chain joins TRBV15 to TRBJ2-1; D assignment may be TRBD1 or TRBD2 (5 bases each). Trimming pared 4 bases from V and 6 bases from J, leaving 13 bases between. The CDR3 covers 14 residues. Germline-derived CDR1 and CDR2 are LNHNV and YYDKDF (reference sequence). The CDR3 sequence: CATSTRTGLNEQFF. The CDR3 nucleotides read TGTGCCACCAGCACCCGTACGGGGCTCAATGAGCAGTTCTTC.

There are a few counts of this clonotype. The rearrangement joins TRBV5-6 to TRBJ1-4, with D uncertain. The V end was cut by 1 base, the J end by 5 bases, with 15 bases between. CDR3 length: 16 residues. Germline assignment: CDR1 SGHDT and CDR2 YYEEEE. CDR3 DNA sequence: TGTGCCAGCAGCTTGTATCTCGCCGGGAGAAATGAAAAACTGTTTTTT. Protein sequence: CASSLYLAGRNEKLFF.

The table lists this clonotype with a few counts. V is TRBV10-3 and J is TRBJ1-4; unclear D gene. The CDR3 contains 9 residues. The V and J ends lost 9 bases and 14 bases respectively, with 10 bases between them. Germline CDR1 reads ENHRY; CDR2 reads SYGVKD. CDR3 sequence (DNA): TGTGCCATTAAGCCTAAGCTGTTTTTT. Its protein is CAIKPKLFF.

The CDR3 DNA reads TGCGCCAGCAGCCGTGACAGGGGTAACTATGGCTACACCTTC. Its translation is CASSRDRGNYGYTF. The chain recombines TRBV5-1 with TRBJ1-2; 8 nucleotides line up with TRBD1. Germline assignment: CDR1 SGHRS and CDR2 YFSETQ. The CDR3 runs to 14 residues. V was clipped by 4 bases and J by 1 base; unmatched bases: 3.

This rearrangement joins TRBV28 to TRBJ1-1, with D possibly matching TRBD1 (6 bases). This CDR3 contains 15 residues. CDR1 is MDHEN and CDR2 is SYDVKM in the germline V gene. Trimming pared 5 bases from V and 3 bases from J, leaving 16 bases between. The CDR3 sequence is CASSLKTGLDTEAFF. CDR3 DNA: TGTGCCAGCAGTCTAAAGACAGGTTTAGACACTGAAGCTTTCTTT. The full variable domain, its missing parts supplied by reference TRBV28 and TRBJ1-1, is DVKVTQSSRYLVKRTGEKVFLECVQDMDHENMFWYRQDPGLGLRLIYFSYDVKMKEKGDIPEGYSVSREKKERFSLILESASTNQTSMYLCASSLKTGLDTEAFFGQGTRLTVV.

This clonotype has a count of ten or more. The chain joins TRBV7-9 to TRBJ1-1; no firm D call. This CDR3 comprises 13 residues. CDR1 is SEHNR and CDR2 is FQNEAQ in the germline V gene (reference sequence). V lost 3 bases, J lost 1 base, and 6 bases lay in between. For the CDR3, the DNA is TGTGCCAGCAGCTTCACCGAGAACACTGAAGCTTTCTTT. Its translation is CASSFTENTEAFF.

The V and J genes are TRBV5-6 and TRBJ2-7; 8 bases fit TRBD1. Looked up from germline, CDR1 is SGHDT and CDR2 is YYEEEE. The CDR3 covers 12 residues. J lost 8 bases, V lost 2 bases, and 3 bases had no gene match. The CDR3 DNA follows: TGTGCCAGCAGCTTTCAGGGGGCGAAGCAGTACTTC. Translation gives CASSFQGAKQYF.

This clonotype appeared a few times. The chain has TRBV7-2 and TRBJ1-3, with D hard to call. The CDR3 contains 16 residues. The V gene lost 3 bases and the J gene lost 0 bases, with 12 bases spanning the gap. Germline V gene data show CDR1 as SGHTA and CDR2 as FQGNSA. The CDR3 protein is CASSLNGLGSGNTIYF. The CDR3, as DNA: TGTGCCAGCAGCTTGAACGGGCTCGGCTCTGGAAACACCATATATTTT.

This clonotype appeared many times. The CDR3 coding sequence is TGTGCCAGTAGTACGGGCGGGACAGGAGCCGTCAACACTGAAGCTTTCTTT. It codes for CASSTGGTGAVNTEAFF. This chain links TRBV19 with TRBJ1-1; TRBD1 agrees at 8 bases. V dropped 4 bases and J dropped 2; count of bases not matched to a gene: 12. Germline values: CDR1 LNHDA, CDR2 SQIVND (reference sequence). The CDR3 is made up of 17 amino acids.

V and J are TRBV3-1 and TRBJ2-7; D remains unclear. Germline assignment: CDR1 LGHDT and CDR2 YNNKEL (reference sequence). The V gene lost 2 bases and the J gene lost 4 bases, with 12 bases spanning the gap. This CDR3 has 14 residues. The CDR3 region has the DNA TGTGCCAGCAGCCAATCCTCGGCACAATACGAGCAGTACTTC. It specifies CASSQSSAQYEQYF.

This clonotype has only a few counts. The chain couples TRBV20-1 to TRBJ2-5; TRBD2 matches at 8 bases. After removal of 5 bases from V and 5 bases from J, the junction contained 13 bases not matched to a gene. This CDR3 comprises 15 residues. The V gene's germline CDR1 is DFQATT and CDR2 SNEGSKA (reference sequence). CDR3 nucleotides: TGCAGTGCTCTCGCGGGCGGGAGGCCAGGGGAGACCCAGTACTTC. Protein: CSALAGGRPGETQYF.

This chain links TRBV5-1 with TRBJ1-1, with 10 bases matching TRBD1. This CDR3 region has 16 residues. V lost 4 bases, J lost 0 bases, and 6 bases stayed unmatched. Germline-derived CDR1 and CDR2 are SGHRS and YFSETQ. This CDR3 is CASSAGTGAVNTEAFF. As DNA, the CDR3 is TGCGCCAGCAGCGCCGGGACAGGGGCAGTGAACACTGAAGCTTTCTTT.

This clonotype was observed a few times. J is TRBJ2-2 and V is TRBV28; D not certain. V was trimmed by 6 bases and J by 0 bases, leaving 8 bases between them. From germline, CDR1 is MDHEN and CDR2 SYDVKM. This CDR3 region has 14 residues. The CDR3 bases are TGTGCCAGCAGGGCCAGCACGAACACCGGGGAGCTGTTTTTT. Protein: CASRASTNTGELFF.

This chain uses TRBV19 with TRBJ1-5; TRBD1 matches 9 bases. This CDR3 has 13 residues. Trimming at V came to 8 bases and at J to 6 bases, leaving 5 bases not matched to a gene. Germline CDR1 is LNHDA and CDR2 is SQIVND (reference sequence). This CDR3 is CASGRDRVQPQHF. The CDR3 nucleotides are TGTGCCAGTGGCCGGGACAGGGTTCAGCCCCAGCATTTT.

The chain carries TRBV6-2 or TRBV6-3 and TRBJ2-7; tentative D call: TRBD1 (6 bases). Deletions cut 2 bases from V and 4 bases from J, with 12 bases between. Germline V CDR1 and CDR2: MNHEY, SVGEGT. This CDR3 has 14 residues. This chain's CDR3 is CASSYGAGEYEQYF. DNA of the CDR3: TGTGCCAGCAGTTACGGGGCAGGGGAGTACGAGCAGTACTTC.

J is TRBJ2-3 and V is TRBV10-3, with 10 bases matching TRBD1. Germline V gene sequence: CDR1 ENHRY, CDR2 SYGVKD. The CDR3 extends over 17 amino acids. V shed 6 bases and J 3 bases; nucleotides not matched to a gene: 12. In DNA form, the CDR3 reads TGTGCCATCAGCGGGGGTACCGGGACAGGGGTAACAGATACGCAGTATTTT. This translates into CAISGGTGTGVTDTQYF.

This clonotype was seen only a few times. The CDR3 coding sequence is TGCAGCGTCCAGGACAGGCAGAACACCGGGGAGCTGTTTTTT. The encoded protein is CSVQDRQNTGELFF. V gene TRBV29-1 combines with J gene TRBJ2-2; TRBD1 matches at 7 bases. This CDR3 has 14 amino acids. Germline CDR1 and CDR2: SQVTM and ANQGSEA. J lost 1 base, V lost 6 bases, and 5 bases had no gene match.

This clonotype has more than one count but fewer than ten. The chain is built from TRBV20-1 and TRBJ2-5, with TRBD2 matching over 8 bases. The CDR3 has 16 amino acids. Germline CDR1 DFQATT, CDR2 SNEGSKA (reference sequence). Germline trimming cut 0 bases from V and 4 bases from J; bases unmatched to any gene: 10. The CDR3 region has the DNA TGCAGTGCTAGAGACTTTCGGGAGGGCCTAGGAGAGACCCAGTACTTC. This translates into CSARDFREGLGETQYF.

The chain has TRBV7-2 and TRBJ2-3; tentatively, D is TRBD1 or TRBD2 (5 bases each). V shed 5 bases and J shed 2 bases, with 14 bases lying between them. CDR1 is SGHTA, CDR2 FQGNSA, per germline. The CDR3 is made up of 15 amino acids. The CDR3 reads CASSPTGTNTDTQYF. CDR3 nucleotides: TGTGCCAGCAGCCCCACTGGGACCAACACAGATACGCAGTATTTT.

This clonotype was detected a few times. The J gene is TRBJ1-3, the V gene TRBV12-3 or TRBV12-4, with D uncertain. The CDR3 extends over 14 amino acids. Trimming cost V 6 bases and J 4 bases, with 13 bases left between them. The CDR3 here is CASRYPLGGNTIYF. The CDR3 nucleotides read TGTGCCAGCAGATACCCCCTGGGAGGAAACACCATATATTTT.

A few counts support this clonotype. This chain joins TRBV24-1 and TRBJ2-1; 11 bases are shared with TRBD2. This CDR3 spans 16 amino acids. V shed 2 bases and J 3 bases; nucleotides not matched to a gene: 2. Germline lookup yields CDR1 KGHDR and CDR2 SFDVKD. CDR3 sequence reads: CATSDSGTSGYNEQFF. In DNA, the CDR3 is TGTGCCACCAGTGATTCCGGGACTAGCGGCTACAATGAGCAGTTCTTC.

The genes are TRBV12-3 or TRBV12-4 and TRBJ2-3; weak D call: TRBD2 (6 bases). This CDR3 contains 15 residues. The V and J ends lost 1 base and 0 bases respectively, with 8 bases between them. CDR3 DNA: TGTGCCAGCAGTTTAGTGGGGACTAGCACAGATACGCAGTATTTT. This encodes CASSLVGTSTDTQYF.

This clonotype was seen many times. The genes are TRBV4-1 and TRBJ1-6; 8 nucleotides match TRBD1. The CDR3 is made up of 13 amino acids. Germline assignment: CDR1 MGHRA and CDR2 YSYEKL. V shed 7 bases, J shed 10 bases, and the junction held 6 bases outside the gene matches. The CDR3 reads CASNGQGGSPLHF. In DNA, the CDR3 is TGCGCCAGCAATGGACAGGGAGGCTCACCCCTCCACTTT.

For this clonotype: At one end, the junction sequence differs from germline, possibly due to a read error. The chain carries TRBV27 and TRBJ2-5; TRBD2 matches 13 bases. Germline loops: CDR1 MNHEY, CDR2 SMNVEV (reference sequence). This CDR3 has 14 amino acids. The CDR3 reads CASSPGLAGESQYF. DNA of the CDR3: TGTGCCAGCAGTCCTGGACTAGCGGGAGAGAGCCAGTACTTC.